These 23 T cell receptor beta chains were all obtained from the same sample, sequenced in a study of shared T cell receptors in the human thymus. Method: immunoSEQ multiplex PCR; TCRdb's copy keeps in-frame clones and lacks some. The sample shows around 340,000 clones, around 93% of them seen only once. Sample: thymocytes. The receptors were sampled from a human donor.

This rearrangement joins TRBV27 to TRBJ1-1, with D perhaps matching TRBD1 (5 bases). CDR3 length equals 16 residues. V gave up 8 bases and J gave up 3 bases, with 22 bases separating them. CDR1 is MNHEY and CDR2 is SMNVEV in the germline V gene (reference sequence). The CDR3 nucleotides read TGTGCCAGCCAACCATTCCCAGGGAAAGGGGACACTGAAGCTTTCTTT. Protein product: CASQPFPGKGDTEAFF.

The chain has TRBV18 and TRBJ2-7; 10 bases are a match to TRBD1. Germline lookup yields CDR1 KGHSH and CDR2 LQKENI. J lost 5 bases, V lost 3 bases, and 4 bases had no gene match. This CDR3 is 14 amino acids long. This chain's CDR3 is CASSPLGTGDEQYF. The CDR3 nucleotides are TGTGCCAGCTCACCTCTCGGGACAGGGGACGAGCAGTACTTC.

This chain uses TRBV7-8 with TRBJ2-7; D call uncertain. Germline assignment: CDR1 SGHVS and CDR2 FQNEAQ. Trimming stripped 7 bases from V and 0 bases from J, with 16 bases between. The CDR3 consists of 15 residues. CDR3 protein: CASTIVQSSSYEQYF. CDR3 sequence (DNA): TGTGCCAGCACCATAGTCCAGTCCAGCTCCTACGAGCAGTACTTC.

J is TRBJ2-1 and V is TRBV21-1; no DNA check was done on the table's D call, TRBD1. TRBV21-1 is a listed pseudogene. The CDR3 loop spans 17 amino acids. For the CDR3, the DNA is TGTGCCAGCAGCAACTGTTTTCAGGCCCAGGGCCACAATGAGCAGTTCTTC. Its translation: CASSNCFQAQGHNEQFF.

This clone occurred once. This chain connects TRBV6-1 to TRBJ2-3, with D maybe TRBD1 (5 bases). CDR1 is MNHNS, CDR2 SASEGT, per germline. V was clipped by 4 bases and J by 3 bases, with 11 bases between them. This CDR3 is built from 14 residues. The chain's CDR3 is CASSVARVTDTQYF. The CDR3, as DNA: TGTGCCAGCAGTGTGGCCAGGGTGACAGATACGCAGTATTTT.

The rearrangement uses TRBV6-1 and TRBJ1-4; D is possibly TRBD1 (6 bases). V was trimmed by 2 bases and J by 3 bases, leaving 13 bases between them. The germline CDR1 and CDR2 sequences are MNHNS and SASEGT. This CDR3 has 16 residues. This chain's CDR3 is CASSELEDSSNEKLFF. CDR3 nucleotide sequence: TGTGCCAGCAGTGAACTTGAGGACAGCTCTAATGAAAAACTGTTTTTT.

V is TRBV5-1 and J is TRBJ2-5, with TRBD2 as a possible D gene (5 bases). This CDR3 is 15 amino acids long. Trimming left V 6 bases short and J 4 bases short, with 19 bases between. CDR1 and CDR2 (germline): SGHRS, YFSETQ. CDR3 DNA sequence: TGCGCCAGCAAGACCTACTACGCCGGAGGAGAGACCCAGTACTTC. Translation gives CASKTYYAGGETQYF.

The chain uses TRBV18 and TRBJ2-3, with D possibly TRBD2 on 7 matching bases. The CDR3 contains 15 residues. V lost 6 bases and J lost 1, with 14 bases in between. Germline V gene data show CDR1 as KGHSH and CDR2 as LQKENI. CDR3 loop: CASSPGGRGTDTQYF. The CDR3 bases are TGTGCCAGCTCCCCCGGGGGGCGCGGCACAGATACGCAGTATTTT.

This clone was found a few times. V usage is TRBV6-6 and J usage is TRBJ2-7, with D possibly TRBD2 on 5 matching bases. Germline lookup yields CDR1 MNHNY and CDR2 SVGAGI (reference sequence). V lost 2 bases and J 2 bases, leaving 16 bases between the germline ends. This CDR3 contains 16 residues. This CDR3 is CASSYQDSSGTYEQYF. The DNA for the CDR3 is TGTGCCAGCAGTTACCAGGACTCCTCTGGTACCTACGAGCAGTACTTC.

This sequence joins TRBV7-8 and TRBJ1-3, with 7 bases matching TRBD1. The CDR3 has 15 residues. Germline V gene sequence: CDR1 SGHVS, CDR2 FQNEAQ. V was clipped by 5 bases and J by 2 bases; unmatched bases: 6. The CDR3 region has the DNA TGTGCCAGCAGCCACGACAGGGCCACTGGAAACACCATATATTTT. It codes for CASSHDRATGNTIYF.

The genes are TRBV5-1 and TRBJ2-7; TRBD1 agrees at 7 bases. V lost 1 base, J lost 3 bases, and 10 bases stayed unmatched. The germline gives CDR1 SGHRS, CDR2 YFSETQ. The CDR3 extends over 16 amino acids. CDR3 in amino acids: CASSLLDREPGYEQYF. The CDR3 region has the DNA TGCGCCAGCAGCTTGCTCGACAGGGAGCCCGGCTACGAGCAGTACTTC. The full variable domain, rest sourced from reference TRBV5-1 and TRBJ2-7, is KAGVTQTPRYLIKTRGQQVTLSCSPISGHRSVSWYQQTPGQGLQFLFEYFSETQRNKGNFPGRFSGRQFSNSRSEMNVSTLELGDSALYLCASSLLDREPGYEQYFGPGTRLTVT.

This clone was seen only once. Here the CDR3 DNA reads TGTGCAAGTCGCCCAGCCTTCTACGGGGAAACAGATACGCAGTATTTT. This codes for CASRPAFYGETDTQYF. The chain uses TRBV12-2 and TRBJ2-3; the table assigns TRBD2, which was not confirmed against the DNA. TRBV12-2 is a pseudogene segment. This CDR3 region has 16 residues.

This clone was found a few times. V is TRBV7-2 and J is TRBJ2-7; 7 positions match TRBD2. Germline V gene data show CDR1 as SGHTA and CDR2 as FQGNSA. The length of the CDR3 is 15 residues. V dropped 5 bases and J dropped 7; count of bases not matched to a gene: 14. CDR3 amino acids: CASSPGLVKLREQYF. CDR3 coding DNA: TGTGCCAGCAGCCCAGGACTAGTCAAACTACGGGAGCAGTACTTC.

This chain's CDR3 is CASSIGQIYEQYF. As DNA, the CDR3 is TGTGCCAGCAGTATCGGACAAATTTACGAGCAGTACTTC. V is TRBV6-5 and J is TRBJ2-7; D might be TRBD1 (5 bases). The V and J ends lost 5 bases and 4 bases respectively, with 12 bases between them. This CDR3 has 13 residues. Per the germline V gene, CDR1 is MNHEY and CDR2 is SVGAGI.

This clone was recorded only once. The genes are TRBV9 and TRBJ2-3; TRBD2 aligns across 11 bases. Germline trimming cut 0 bases from V and 0 bases from J; bases unmatched to any gene: 15. CDR3 length: 21 residues. Per germline, CDR1 SGDLS and CDR2 YYNGEE. Here the CDR3 reads CASSVDPSTSGKATSTDTQYF. CDR3 coding DNA: TGTGCCAGCAGCGTAGACCCCTCGACTAGCGGGAAAGCCACTAGCACAGATACGCAGTATTTT.

The CDR3 nucleotides read TGTGCCAGCAGTTTAGGGGGTTACTATAGCAATCAGCCCCAGCATTTT. Translated, it gives CASSLGGYYSNQPQHF. The rearrangement links TRBV27 to TRBJ1-5, with TRBD1 as a possible D gene (5 bases). Trimming shortened V by 2 bases and J by 0 bases, and 11 bases separated the two germline ends. CDR1 and CDR2 from the germline V gene are MNHEY and SMNVEV (reference sequence). This CDR3 comprises 16 residues.

In this sample, this clone turned up once. CDR3 loop: CASTLPQTCLSYNEQFF. The CDR3 DNA reads as TGTGCCAGCACCCTTCCTCAAACATGCCTTTCCTACAATGAGCAGTTCTTC. V and J are TRBV7-2 and TRBJ2-1; D unresolved. The CDR3 has 17 residues. Germline CDR1 and CDR2: SGHTA and FQGNSA. V was clipped by 7 bases and J by 1 base, with 20 bases between them.

The sample holds a few counts of this clone. The CDR3 DNA is TGTGCCAGCAGCTTGTCGTTGCGGGGCTATCAGCCCCAGCATTTT. Translating gives CASSLSLRGYQPQHF. The chain employs TRBV5-6 and TRBJ1-5, with D possibly TRBD1 on 5 matching bases. The germline V gene encodes CDR1 SGHDT and CDR2 YYEEEE. Trimming stripped 1 base from V and 5 bases from J, with 13 bases between. The length of the CDR3 is 15 residues.

The V and J genes are TRBV28 and TRBJ1-1; TRBD1 is a possible D gene (5 bases). V was pared by 5 bases and J by 7 bases, with 14 bases between. Germline V gives CDR1 MDHEN, CDR2 SYDVKM. The length of the CDR3 is 13 residues. CDR3 DNA sequence: TGTGCCAGCAGTGGGGGGGACGACGGTGAAGCTTTCTTT. Residues: CASSGGDDGEAFF. Looking up the rest from reference TRBV28 and TRBJ1-1 gives the full variable domain: DVKVTQSSRYLVKRTGEKVFLECVQDMDHENMFWYRQDPGLGLRLIYFSYDVKMKEKGDIPEGYSVSREKKERFSLILESASTNQTSMYLCASSGGDDGEAFFGQGTRLTVV.

The chain couples TRBV7-9 to TRBJ1-3; D gene unclear. V lost 4 bases and J 3 bases, leaving 22 bases between the germline ends. The CDR3 is 18 residues long. Germline V gene lookup returns CDR1 SEHNR and CDR2 FQNEAQ (reference sequence). CDR3 nucleotide sequence: TGTGCCAGCAGCTCCCTCTGGGCAATCGACTCTTTTGGAAACACCATATATTTT. Translated, it gives CASSSLWAIDSFGNTIYF.

V and J are TRBV27 and TRBJ2-1, with TRBD1 identical over 8 bases. V lost 8 bases and J lost 4; bases outside the gene matches: 7. Germline CDR1 MNHEY, CDR2 SMNVEV (reference sequence). This CDR3 has 14 residues. DNA for the CDR3: TGTGCCAGCTTTGGACAGGGTTTTTACAATGAGCAGTTCTTC. This gives the protein CASFGQGFYNEQFF.

The chain couples TRBV7-4 to TRBJ1-1; 9 bases are a match to TRBD1. This CDR3 comprises 16 residues. Germline assignment: CDR1 SGHVT and CDR2 SQSDAQ. The trim removed 5 bases at V and 4 bases at J, leaving 11 bases unmatched. The CDR3 DNA reads as TGTGCCAGCAGCCTCTCTACAGGGGGCGAGGGCACTGAAGCTTTCTTT. Amino acids: CASSLSTGGEGTEAFF.

V usage is TRBV27 and J usage is TRBJ2-3; D may be TRBD2 (5 bases). Germline loops: CDR1 MNHEY, CDR2 SMNVEV (reference sequence). CDR3 size: 16 residues. The V gene lost 5 bases and the J gene lost 0 bases, with 15 bases spanning the gap. CDR3 residues: CASSIGIPYSTDTQYF. The CDR3, as DNA: TGTGCCAGCAGTATCGGGATCCCCTATAGCACAGATACGCAGTATTTT.